The subject of this entry is one TCR beta chain. This may stem from a read error, because a much larger clone lies one nucleotide away. This sample is part of a study of T-cell reconstitution after alpha-beta-depleted transplantation in children. The TCRbeta library incorporated unique molecular identifiers. A single record per CDR3 protein comes from TCRdb applying MiXCR to the PCR reads. Of about 640,000 distinct CDR3 sequences in the sample, approximately 17% were seen once. The V gene's germline CDR1 is SQVTM and CDR2 ANQGSEA. This CDR3 region has 14 residues. The sample was PBMCs from the stem cell graft donor, taken from the stem cell graft. This receptor was taken from a human donor who donated a stem cell graft to a child with acute myeloid leukemia. The V gene is TRBV29-1, the J gene TRBJ1-4, with D uncertain. This CDR3 is CSVVSPGINEILFF. In DNA form, the CDR3 reads TGCAGCGTTGTGTCCCCGGGCATTAATGAAATACTGTTTTTT.